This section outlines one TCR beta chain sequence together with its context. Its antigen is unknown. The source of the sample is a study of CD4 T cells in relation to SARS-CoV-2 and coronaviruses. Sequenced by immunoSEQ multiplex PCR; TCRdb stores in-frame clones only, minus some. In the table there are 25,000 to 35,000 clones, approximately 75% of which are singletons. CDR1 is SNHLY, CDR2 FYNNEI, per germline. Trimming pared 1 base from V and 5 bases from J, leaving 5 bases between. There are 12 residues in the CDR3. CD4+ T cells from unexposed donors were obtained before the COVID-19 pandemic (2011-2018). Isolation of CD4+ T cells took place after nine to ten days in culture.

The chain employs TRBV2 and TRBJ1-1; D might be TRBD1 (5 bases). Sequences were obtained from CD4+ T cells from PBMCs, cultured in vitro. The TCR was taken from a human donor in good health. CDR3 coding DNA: TGTGCCAGCAGTGAAGGACAGACTGAAGCTTTCTTT. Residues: CASSEGQTEAFF.